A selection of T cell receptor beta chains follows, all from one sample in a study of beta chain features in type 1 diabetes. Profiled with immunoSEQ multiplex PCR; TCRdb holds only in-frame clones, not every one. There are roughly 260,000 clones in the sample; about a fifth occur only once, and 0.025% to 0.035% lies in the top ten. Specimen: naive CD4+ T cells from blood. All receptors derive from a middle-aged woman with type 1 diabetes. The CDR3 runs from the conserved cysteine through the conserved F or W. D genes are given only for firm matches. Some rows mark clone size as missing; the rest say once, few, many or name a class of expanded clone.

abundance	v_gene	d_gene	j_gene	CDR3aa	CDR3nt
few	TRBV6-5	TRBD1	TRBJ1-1	CASRRQGINTEAFF	TGTGCCAGCAGGCGACAGGGGATAAACACTGAAGCTTTCTTT
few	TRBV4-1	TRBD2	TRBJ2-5	CASSPTAGYQETQYF	TGCGCCAGCAGTCCTACAGCGGGGTACCAAGAGACCCAGTACTTC
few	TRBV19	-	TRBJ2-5	CASSAGQSQETQYF	TGTGCCAGTAGTGCCGGACAGTCCCAAGAGACCCAGTACTTC
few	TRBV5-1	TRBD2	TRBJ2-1	CASYPGTSKNEQFF	TGCGCCAGCTATCCCGGGACTAGCAAGAATGAGCAGTTCTTC
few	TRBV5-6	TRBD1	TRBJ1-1	CASSIDRGNTEAFF	TGTGCCAGCAGCATTGACAGGGGGAACACTGAAGCTTTCTTT
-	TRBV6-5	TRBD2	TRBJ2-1	CASSYGAGGAQQFF	TGTGCCAGCAGTTACGGGGCGGGAGGGGCCCAGCAGTTCTTC
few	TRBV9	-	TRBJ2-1	CASSFQGNEQFF	TGTGCCAGCAGCTTTCAGGGCAATGAGCAGTTCTTC
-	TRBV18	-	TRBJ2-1	CASSPDPGTPQYNEQFF	TGTGCCAGCTCACCAGACCCCGGGACTCCACAATACAATGAGCAGTTCTTC
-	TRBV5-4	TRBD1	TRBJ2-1	CASSSRDRGFGNEQFF	TGTGCCAGCAGCTCCCGGGACAGGGGATTTGGCAATGAGCAGTTCTTC
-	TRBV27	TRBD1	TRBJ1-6	CASSSQGALSPLHF	TGTGCCAGCAGTTCACAGGGGGCCCTCTCACCCCTCCACTTT
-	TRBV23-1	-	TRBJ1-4	CASSLRESNEKLFF	TGCGCCAGCAGTCTGCGGGAATCGAATGAAAAACTGTTTTTT
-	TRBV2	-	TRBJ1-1	CASSEQGTGNTEAFF	TGTGCCAGCAGTGAACAGGGAACGGGCAACACTGAAGCTTTCTTT
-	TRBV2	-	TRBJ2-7	CASLLSSYEQYF	TGTGCCAGCCTCCTCAGCTCCTACGAGCAGTACTTC
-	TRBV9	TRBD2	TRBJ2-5	CASSVGGRGGETQYF	TGTGCCAGCAGCGTAGGAGGGCGGGGAGGGGAGACCCAGTACTTC
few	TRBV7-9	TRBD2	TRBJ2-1	CASTGRLAGRYNEQFF	TGTGCCAGCACCGGGAGACTAGCGGGCAGATACAATGAGCAGTTCTTC
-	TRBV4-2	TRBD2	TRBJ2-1	CASSRGLAGDEQFF	TGTGCCAGCAGCCGAGGACTAGCGGGAGATGAGCAGTTCTTC
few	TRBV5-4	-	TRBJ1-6	CASSRGTSGPLHF	TGTGCCAGCAGCCGCGGGACGTCGGGGCCCCTCCACTTT
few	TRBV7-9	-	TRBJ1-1	CASSRRGSKAFF	TGTGCCAGCAGCCGACGAGGTTCTAAAGCTTTCTTT
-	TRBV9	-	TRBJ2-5	CASSVTSRQETQYF	TGTGCCAGCAGCGTTACTAGCAGACAAGAGACCCAGTACTTC
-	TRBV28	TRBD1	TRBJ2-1	CASSPPRQGWYNEQFF	TGTGCCAGCAGCCCACCCCGACAGGGTTGGTACAATGAGCAGTTCTTC
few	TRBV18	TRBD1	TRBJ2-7	CASSPQDRISYEQYF	TGTGCCAGCTCACCACAGGACAGGATTTCCTACGAGCAGTACTTC
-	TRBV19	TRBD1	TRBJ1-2	CASSHSGQGATSGYTF	TGTGCCAGTAGCCACTCGGGACAGGGGGCGACTAGTGGCTACACCTTC
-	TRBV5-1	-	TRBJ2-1	CASSHGQYNEQFF	TGCGCCAGCAGCCACGGACAGTACAATGAGCAGTTCTTC
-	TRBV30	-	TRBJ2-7	CAWSRKAEYEQYF	TGTGCCTGGAGTAGGAAAGCGGAGTACGAGCAGTACTTC
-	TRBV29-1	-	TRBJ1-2	CSFGGQTGYGYTF	TGCAGCTTTGGGGGGCAGACGGGCTATGGCTACACCTTC
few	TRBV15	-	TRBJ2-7	CATDGRNTGEQYF	TGTGCCACCGATGGACGCAATACGGGGGAGCAGTACTTC
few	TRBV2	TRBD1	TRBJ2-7	CASTRGRDREFYEQYF	TGTGCCAGCACCCGAGGCCGGGACAGGGAGTTCTACGAGCAGTACTTC